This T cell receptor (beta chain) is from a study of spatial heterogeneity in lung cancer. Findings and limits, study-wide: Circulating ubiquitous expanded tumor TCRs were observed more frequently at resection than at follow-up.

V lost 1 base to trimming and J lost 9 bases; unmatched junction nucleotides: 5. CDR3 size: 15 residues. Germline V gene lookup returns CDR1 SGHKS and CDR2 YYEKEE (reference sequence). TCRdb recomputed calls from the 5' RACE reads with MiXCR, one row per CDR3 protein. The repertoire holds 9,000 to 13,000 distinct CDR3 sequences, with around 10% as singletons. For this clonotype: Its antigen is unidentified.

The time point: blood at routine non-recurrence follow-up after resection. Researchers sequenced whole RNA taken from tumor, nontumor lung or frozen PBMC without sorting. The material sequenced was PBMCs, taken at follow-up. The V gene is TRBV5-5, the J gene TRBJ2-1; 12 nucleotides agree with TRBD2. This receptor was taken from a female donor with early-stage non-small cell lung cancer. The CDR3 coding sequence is TGTGCCAGCAGCTTGCGGACTAGCGGGGCAGGTGAGCAGTTCTTC. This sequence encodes CASSLRTSGAGEQFF.